This entry features one T cell receptor (beta chain) sequence. Antigen: not known. These data come from a study of cytomegalovirus exposure and HLA in healthy donors. Study-wide results and caveats: The authors later linked a missense DCLRE1C variant to TCR beta V- and J-gene trimming.

Use of 60 Vbeta and 13 Jbeta primers characterized the PCR. Repertoires were generated with immunoSEQ multiplex PCR, while TCRdb's copy carries only in-frame clones and drops some. The sample records some 140,000 clones, approximately 8.9% being singletons. Material for sequencing was PBMCs. This clonotype was obtained from a middle-aged woman in good health and CMV-seropositive.

This CDR3 reads CASSLGWEGQGKTF. CDR3 coding DNA: TGTGCCAGCAGCTTAGGATGGGAAGGGCAGGGAAAAACCTTC. The genes are TRBV7-3 and TRBJ1-2; D may be TRBD1 (5 bases). The CDR3 is 14 residues long. The V gene lost 2 bases and the J gene lost 14 bases, with 21 bases spanning the gap. Germline loops: CDR1 SGHTA, CDR2 FQGTGA. Full variable domain (missing parts from reference TRBV7-3 and TRBJ1-2): GAGVSQTPSNKVTEKGKYVELRCDPISGHTALYWYRQSLGQGPEFLIYFQGTGAADDSGLPNDRFFAVRPEGSVSTLKIQRTERGDSAVYLCASSLGWEGQGKTFGSGTRLTVV.